These T cell receptor beta chains were read from a single sample in a study of T cells and Merkel cell carcinoma outcomes. Method: immunoSEQ multiplex PCR; TCRdb's copy keeps in-frame clones and lacks some. The repertoire has approximately 3,000 clones, nearly 96% of them found once; the top ten carry 1.5% to 2%. The specimen sequenced was tumor tissue from Merkel cell carcinoma. These receptors were collected from a human donor with Merkel cell carcinoma. The CDR3 runs from the conserved cysteine through the conserved F or W. Fields, in order: J gene, V gene, CDR3 protein.

>TRBJ2-4|TRBV5-1
CASSLTGVKNIQYF
>TRBJ2-3|TRBV5-6
CASSLTGGGTDTQYF
>TRBJ2-1|TRBV15
CATSRDLWTSGGNEQFF
>TRBJ2-1|TRBV29-1
CSVDETSGYNEQFF
>TRBJ2-3|TRBV7-2
CASSLVRHTQYF
>TRBJ1-1|TRBV5-1
CASSSGTVNIEAFF
>TRBJ2-3|TRBV5-8
CASSLSPGGTDTQYF
>TRBJ2-1|TRBV25-1
CASSQTSGSYNEQFF
>TRBJ2-7|TRBV28
CATGSYEQYF
>TRBJ2-5|TRBV5-4
CASSLGGTSGRVETQYF
>TRBJ1-4|TRBV5-1
CASNLGTVSVNEKLFF
>TRBJ1-1|TRBV15
CATSRALEAFF
>TRBJ2-7|TRBV6-1
CASSERYEQYF
>TRBJ2-3|TRBV5-1
CASSLASGGADTQYF
>TRBJ2-1|TRBV6-6
CAMGTSGGGDEQFF
>TRBJ1-2|TRBV25-1
CASSEWAGANYGYTF
>TRBJ2-5|TRBV15
CATSRGGRETQYF
>TRBJ2-1|TRBV9
CASSITGKGQFF
>TRBJ1-2|TRBV15
CATSRGDSDGYTF
>TRBJ2-7|TRBV28
CASSLGGSGITYEQYF